This TCR beta chain was sequenced in a study of blood T cell repertoires in COVID-19. Looking at the study overall: From T cells, B-cell-depleted T cells, or PBMCs came the material, which was cDNA or gDNA.

The CDR3 is 12 amino acids. With V trimmed by 6 bases and J by 2 bases, 1 base remained unmatched. The germline V gene has CDR1 LNHDA and CDR2 SQIVND (reference sequence). A note on this clone: The same CDR3 also results from other DNA sequences found in this sample.

Libraries were prepared by immunoSEQ multiplex PCR; TCRdb keeps only in-frame clonotypes and omits some of them. The sample includes about 180,000 clones, 75% to 80% of them seen just once. The sequencing input was peripheral blood. The rearrangement links TRBV19 to TRBJ2-7, with 7 bases matching TRBD1. The receptor comes from a woman aged 65 to 85 with acute or convalescent COVID-19. This chain's CDR3 is CASSGTAYEQYF. DNA for the CDR3: TGTGCCAGTAGCGGGACAGCCTACGAGCAGTACTTC.